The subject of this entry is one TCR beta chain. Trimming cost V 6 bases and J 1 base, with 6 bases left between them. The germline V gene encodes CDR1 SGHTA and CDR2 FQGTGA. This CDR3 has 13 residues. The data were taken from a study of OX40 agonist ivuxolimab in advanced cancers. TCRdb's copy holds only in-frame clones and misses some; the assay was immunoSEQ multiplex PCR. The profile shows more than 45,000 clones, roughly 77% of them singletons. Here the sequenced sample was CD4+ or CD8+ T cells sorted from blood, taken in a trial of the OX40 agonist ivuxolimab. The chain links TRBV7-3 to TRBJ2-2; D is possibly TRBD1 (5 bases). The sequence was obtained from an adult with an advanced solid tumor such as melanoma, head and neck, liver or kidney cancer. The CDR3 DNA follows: TGTGCCAGCAGTACAGGGAACACCGGGGAGCTGTTTTTT. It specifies CASSTGNTGELFF. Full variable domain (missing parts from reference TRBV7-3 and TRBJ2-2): GAGVSQTPSNKVTEKGKYVELRCDPISGHTALYWYRQSLGQGPEFLIYFQGTGAADDSGLPNDRFFAVRPEGSVSTLKIQRTERGDSAVYLCASSTGNTGELFFGEGSRLTVL.